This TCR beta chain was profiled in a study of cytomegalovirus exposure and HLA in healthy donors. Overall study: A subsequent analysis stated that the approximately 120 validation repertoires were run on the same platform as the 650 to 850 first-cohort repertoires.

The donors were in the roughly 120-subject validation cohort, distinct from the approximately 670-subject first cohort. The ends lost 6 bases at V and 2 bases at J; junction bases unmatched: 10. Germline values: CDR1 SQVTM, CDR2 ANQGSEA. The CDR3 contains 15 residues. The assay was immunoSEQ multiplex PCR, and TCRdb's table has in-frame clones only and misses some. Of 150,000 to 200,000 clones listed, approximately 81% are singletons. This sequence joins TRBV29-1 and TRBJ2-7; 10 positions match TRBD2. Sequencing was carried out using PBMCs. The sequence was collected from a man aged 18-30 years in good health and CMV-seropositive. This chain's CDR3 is CSVRGGTSDAYEQYF. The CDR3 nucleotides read TGCAGCGTGCGTGGGGGGACTAGCGACGCCTACGAGCAGTACTTC.